A selection of T cell receptor beta chains follows, all from one sample in a study of T cell repertoires in cytomegalovirus infection. These receptors lack a known antigen. TCRdb re-derived calls from the reads in MiXCR, one entry per CDR3 protein. The sample has about 150,000 distinct CDR3 sequences, over 30% seen once. The sample here was CD8+ T cells from cultured PBMCs, taken from culture after CMV antigen stimulation. The receptors originated from a human donor in good health (CMV status not recorded). Some clones in this sample may be carry-over from other donors' samples. Each CDR3 is given with its conserved first and last residue. The D gene is left open where the match is weak. Clone size is shown for a subset of rows, as once, few, many or a class of expanded clone.

clone_size j_call v_call d_call cdr3_nt cdr3_aa
- TRBJ2-7 TRBV5-6 - TGTGCCAGCAGCTTGACGGACGAGCAGTACTTC CASSLTDEQYF
- TRBJ1-1 TRBV27 TRBD1 TGTGCCAGCAGCAGCCGGGACAGCAACACTGAAGCTTTCTTT CASSSRDSNTEAFF
few TRBJ2-5 TRBV7-2 TRBD2 TGTGCCAGCAGATCGACTAGCGGGGGGGGAGAGACCCAGTACTTC CASRSTSGGGETQYF
- TRBJ2-2 TRBV19 - TGTGCCAGTCTCCCTTGGGGAGGGGGGGACCGCACCGGGGAGCTGTTTTTT CASLPWGGGDRTGELFF
few TRBJ1-2 TRBV2 - TGTGCCAGCAGTGGCTGGGACGGGCCTAACACCTTC CASSGWDGPNTF
many TRBJ2-7 TRBV19 TRBD2 TGTGCCAGTAGCAAGACCCGGGACTATACCTACGAGCAGTACTTC CASSKTRDYTYEQYF
- TRBJ2-5 TRBV7-9 - TGTGCCAGCAGCAGTAGTTCCATCCAAGAGACCCAGTACTTC CASSSSSIQETQYF
few TRBJ2-5 TRBV5-1 - TGCGCCAGCAGCTTGGAGGGGCAGCCCCAAGAGACCCAGTACTTC CASSLEGQPQETQYF
- TRBJ2-1 TRBV12-3/TRBV12-4 TRBD2 TGTGCCAGCGTCGGACTAGCCTCCTACAATGAGCAGTTCTTC CASVGLASYNEQFF
few TRBJ2-7 TRBV25-1 TRBD1 TGTGCCAGCAGCTTAGGGACAGGGATGAACGAGCAGTACTTC CASSLGTGMNEQYF
- TRBJ1-2 TRBV20-1 TRBD1 TGCAGTGCTAGAGAGAAGTACAGGGGAAGTAGGGATGGCTACACCTTC CSAREKYRGSRDGYTF